What follows are 25 T cell receptor beta chains derived from one specimen sequenced in a study of identifying expanded T cells in peripheral blood. The assay was immunoSEQ multiplex PCR, and TCRdb's table has in-frame clones only and misses some. The sample has 83,000 or so clones; roughly 90% are singletons. Sequences were obtained from blood. The receptors here all came from a person between 18 and 75 years old in good health.

The V and J genes are TRBV10-1 and TRBJ2-3; D call uncertain. The CDR3 sequence is 15 residues long. The germline gives CDR1 WNHNN, CDR2 SYGVQD (reference sequence). Trimming removed 4 bases from V and 1 base from J, with 12 bases in between. Written as DNA, the CDR3 is TGCGCCAGCAGTGGAGCCAGCGCCCGCACAGATACGCAGTATTTT. It translates to CASSGASARTDTQYF.

The chain carries TRBV19 and TRBJ1-5; D not resolved. This CDR3 has 10 amino acids. Germline assignment: CDR1 LNHDA and CDR2 SQIVND (reference sequence). V dropped 11 bases and J dropped 5 bases, with 7 bases sitting between them. The CDR3 region has the DNA TGTGCCGTTGGGGATCAGCCCCAGCATTTT. It specifies CAVGDQPQHF.

The chain couples TRBV4-1 to TRBJ1-1; the D is unclear. The V end lost 4 bases, the J end lost 4 bases, and 16 bases lay between the germline ends. The CDR3 consists of 15 residues. Germline V gives CDR1 MGHRA, CDR2 YSYEKL. Here the CDR3 reads CASSRRRLEATEAFF. The CDR3 nucleotides are TGCGCCAGCAGCCGACGACGGCTAGAAGCCACTGAAGCTTTCTTT.

The chain uses TRBV18 and TRBJ1-5; 8 nucleotides line up with TRBD1. CDR3 length: 14 residues. V shed 3 bases, J shed 5 bases, and the junction held 3 bases outside the gene matches. Germline CDR1 KGHSH, CDR2 LQKENI. This CDR3 reads CASSPTGADQPQHF. CDR3 in DNA: TGTGCCAGCTCACCGACAGGGGCCGATCAGCCCCAGCATTTT. Full variable domain (remainder filled in from reference TRBV18 and TRBJ1-5): NAGVMQNPRHLVRRRGQEARLRCSPMKGHSHVYWYRQLPEEGLKFMVYLQKENIIDESGMPKERFSAEFPKEGPSILRIQQVVRGDSAAYFCASSPTGADQPQHFGDGTRLSIL.

This clone was recorded once. The J gene is TRBJ2-2, the V gene TRBV6-1; weak D call: TRBD1 (5 bases). The CDR3 has 16 amino acids. V shed 1 base and J shed 4 bases, with 13 bases lying between them. Germline CDR1 MNHNS, CDR2 SASEGT. This chain's CDR3 is CASSEEQAFATGELFF. The CDR3 coding sequence is TGTGCCAGCAGTGAAGAACAGGCTTTCGCCACCGGGGAGCTGTTTTTT.

This clone was recorded once. This sequence joins TRBV7-2 and TRBJ2-3, with D perhaps matching TRBD2 (5 bases). The V and J ends lost 5 bases and 4 bases respectively, with 13 bases between them. Looked up from germline, CDR1 is SGHTA and CDR2 is FQGNSA. This CDR3 comprises 14 residues. CDR3 nucleotide sequence: TGTGCCAGCAGCCCTTTCACTAGTGCAGATACGCAGTATTTT. Amino acids: CASSPFTSADTQYF. Full variable domain (missing parts from reference TRBV7-2 and TRBJ2-3): GAGVSQSPSNKVTEKGKDVELRCDPISGHTALYWYRQSLGQGLEFLIYFQGNSAPDKSGLPSDRFSAERTGGSVSTLTIQRTQQEDSAVYLCASSPFTSADTQYFGPGTRLTVL.

V usage is TRBV15 and J usage is TRBJ2-5, with 12 positions matching TRBD2. Germline assignment: CDR1 LNHNV and CDR2 YYDKDF (reference sequence). The CDR3 is 15 residues long. Trimming at V came to 4 bases and at J to 5 bases, leaving 5 bases not matched to a gene. The CDR3 is CATSKLAGGPETQYF. The DNA of the CDR3 is TGTGCCACCAGCAAACTAGCGGGGGGCCCGGAGACCCAGTACTTC.

The chain recombines TRBV5-6 with TRBJ2-7; the D gene could be TRBD1 or TRBD2 (6 bases each). The V gene lost 4 bases and the J gene lost 2 bases, with 16 bases spanning the gap. Germline V gene data show CDR1 as SGHDT and CDR2 as YYEEEE. CDR3 length equals 15 residues. The CDR3: CASSLRVGGTYEQYF. Written as DNA, the CDR3 is TGTGCCAGCAGCCTCCGTGTAGGGGGGACCTACGAGCAGTACTTC.

The rearrangement links TRBV5-1 to TRBJ1-6; 9 nucleotides line up with TRBD1. CDR1 and CDR2 (germline): SGHRS, YFSETQ. The CDR3 consists of 16 residues. Losses at the gene ends were 1 base for V and 7 bases for J; bases not matched to a gene: 6. CDR3: CASSLSPGTGNSPLHF. The DNA of the CDR3 is TGCGCCAGCAGCTTGAGTCCTGGGACAGGGAATTCACCCCTCCACTTT.

The rearrangement links TRBV5-1 to TRBJ2-5; D tentatively fits TRBD1 or TRBD2 (6 bases each). CDR1 and CDR2 (germline): SGHRS, YFSETQ. V gave up 6 bases and J gave up 1 base, with 13 bases separating them. There are 14 residues in the CDR3. CDR3 coding DNA: TGCGCCAGCACCCTTGGGGGGCCCCAAGAGACCCAGTACTTC. This encodes CASTLGGPQETQYF.

The chain is built from TRBV10-3 and TRBJ2-7, with 8 positions matching TRBD1. Germline V gives CDR1 ENHRY, CDR2 SYGVKD. This CDR3 is built from 16 residues. Germline trimming cut 8 bases from V and 5 bases from J; bases unmatched to any gene: 17. The CDR3 is CAIALDRGAVADEQYF. The CDR3 bases are TGTGCCATCGCGTTAGACAGGGGAGCAGTAGCGGACGAGCAGTACTTC.

The chain joins TRBV5-1 to TRBJ2-7; 9 bases are a match to TRBD1. After removal of 4 bases from V and 6 bases from J, the junction contained 8 bases not matched to a gene. This CDR3 spans 14 amino acids. CDR1 is SGHRS, CDR2 YFSETQ, per germline. The CDR3 sequence: CASSVTGGQGEQYF. The DNA of the CDR3 is TGCGCCAGCAGCGTCACAGGGGGACAGGGCGAGCAGTACTTC.

The chain uses TRBV7-8 and TRBJ2-5; TRBD2 might be the D (7 bases). The V gene's germline CDR1 is SGHVS and CDR2 FQNEAQ. The germline V and J ends were trimmed by 6 bases and 4 bases, with 18 bases remaining between them. CDR3 size: 15 residues. The chain's CDR3 is CASSRNGGPRETQYF. DNA of the CDR3: TGTGCCAGCAGTCGGAACGGGGGGCCGAGAGAGACCCAGTACTTC. The variable domain in full, with the rest retrieved from reference TRBV7-8 and TRBJ2-5, is GAGVSQSPRYKVAKRGQDVALRCDPISGHVSLFWYQQALGQGPEFLTYFQNEAQLDKSGLPSDRFFAERPEGSVSTLKIQRTQQEDSAVYLCASSRNGGPRETQYFGPGTRLLVL.

The V call is TRBV10-1, the J call TRBJ1-3; perhaps TRBD1 as D (5 bases). There are 15 residues in the CDR3. Trimming took off 9 bases at V and 3 bases at J, with 18 bases between the two ends. Germline loops: CDR1 WNHNN, CDR2 SYGVQD (reference sequence). As DNA, the CDR3 is TGCGCCAGGAATTTCCTCCAGGGTAATGGAAACACCATATATTTT. It is translated as CARNFLQGNGNTIYF.

The CDR3 coding sequence is TGCGCCAGCAGCCGGACTAGCGGCTACAATGAGCAGTTCTTC. It yields the protein CASSRTSGYNEQFF. V is TRBV5-1 and J is TRBJ2-1; TRBD2 matches 10 bases. Trimming removed 4 bases from V and 3 bases from J; junction bases left unmatched: 1. CDR1 and CDR2 from the germline V gene are SGHRS and YFSETQ. The CDR3 is 14 residues long.

This chain links TRBV2 with TRBJ1-4; D gene unclear. The CDR3 is made up of 13 amino acids. V was pared by 4 bases and J by 5 bases, with 8 bases between. CDR1 is SNHLY and CDR2 is FYNNEI in the germline V gene. The CDR3 DNA reads TGTGCCAGCAGTGTTTCGGGGAATGAAAAACTGTTTTTT. Translated, it gives CASSVSGNEKLFF.

The chain couples TRBV19 to TRBJ1-5, with D uncertain. CDR3 length: 16 amino acids. V lost 4 bases, J lost 2 bases, and 15 bases lay in between. Germline CDR1 LNHDA, CDR2 SQIVND (reference sequence). CDR3 loop: CASSTSGGPGNQPQHF. CDR3 bases: TGTGCCAGTAGTACCTCAGGTGGGCCCGGCAATCAGCCCCAGCATTTT.

This clone has just one count. This chain connects TRBV7-3 to TRBJ2-1, with TRBD1 matching over 8 bases. The CDR3 extends over 15 amino acids. Germline V lookup: CDR1 SGHTA, CDR2 FQGTGA. Trimming at V came to 5 bases and at J to 5 bases, leaving 8 bases not matched to a gene. CDR3 residues: CASSPGTGTNNEQFF. In DNA, the CDR3 is TGTGCCAGCAGCCCTGGGACAGGTACGAACAATGAGCAGTTCTTC.

V is TRBV2 and J is TRBJ1-1, with D hard to call. The V gene's germline CDR1 is SNHLY and CDR2 FYNNEI. The CDR3 has 13 residues. V lost 4 bases and J lost 1, with 7 bases in between. The CDR3 loop reads CASSVLGNTEAFF. Written as DNA, the CDR3 is TGTGCCAGCAGTGTTCTGGGGAACACTGAAGCTTTCTTT.

The V gene is TRBV27, the J gene TRBJ2-5; 7 nucleotides agree with TRBD1. The CDR3 consists of 18 residues. Trimming cost V 5 bases and J 5 bases; bases outside gene matches: 20. Germline-derived CDR1 and CDR2 are MNHEY and SMNVEV (reference sequence). The CDR3 loop reads CASSLRRASDRVGETQYF. The CDR3 bases are TGTGCCAGCAGTCTCCGTCGGGCTTCCGACAGGGTTGGGGAGACCCAGTACTTC.

The rearrangement links TRBV6-6 to TRBJ1-4; maybe TRBD1 (6 bases). This CDR3 has 15 amino acids. Germline V CDR1 and CDR2: MNHNY, SVGAGI (reference sequence). Trimming removed 6 bases at V and 3 bases at J, with 14 bases between. CDR3 sequence: CASRVRTDANEKLFF. The CDR3 nucleotides read TGTGCCAGCAGGGTCCGGACAGATGCTAATGAAAAACTGTTTTTT.

V is TRBV4-1 and J is TRBJ1-1; 7 bases agree with TRBD1. The CDR3 covers 13 residues. Trimming at V came to 6 bases and at J to 2 bases, leaving 3 bases not matched to a gene. CDR1 is MGHRA, CDR2 YSYEKL, per germline. CDR3 bases: TGCGCCAGCAGACAGGGGCTAAACACTGAAGCTTTCTTT. It yields the protein CASRQGLNTEAFF.

This clone was observed a few times. V gene TRBV4-2 combines with J gene TRBJ1-2, with D possibly being TRBD1 (5 bases). The CDR3 loop spans 14 amino acids. Germline loops: CDR1 LGHNA, CDR2 YNFKEQ. Trimming pared 0 bases from V and 0 bases from J, leaving 5 bases between. Here the CDR3 reads CASSQDRANYGYTF. DNA for the CDR3: TGTGCCAGCAGCCAAGACAGGGCTAACTATGGCTACACCTTC.

This clone is a singleton in its sample. The genes are TRBV19 and TRBJ2-5; tentative D call: TRBD2 (5 bases). The CDR3 sequence is 14 residues long. Germline V gene lookup returns CDR1 LNHDA and CDR2 SQIVND (reference sequence). Trimming took off 5 bases at V and 3 bases at J, with 13 bases between the two ends. The CDR3 DNA is TGTGCCAGTAGTGAGGACTCGTTGAAAGAGACCCAGTACTTC. This encodes CASSEDSLKETQYF.

V usage is TRBV15 and J usage is TRBJ2-3; 7 nucleotides align to TRBD2. CDR1 LNHNV and CDR2 YYDKDF come from the germline V gene (reference sequence). CDR3 length: 19 residues. The V gene end was trimmed by 1 base and the J gene end by 4 bases; junction bases not matched to a gene: 17. CDR3 amino acids: CATSRGAGLVSFRADTQYF. In DNA form, the CDR3 reads TGTGCCACCAGCAGAGGTGCCGGACTAGTGAGTTTTCGCGCAGATACGCAGTATTTT.